This TCR beta chain derives from a study of PD-1 blockade in classical Hodgkin lymphoma. Study as a whole: Nivolumab was given intravenously to patients at 3 mg/kg every 2 weeks. Points from the study as a whole: While CD8+ TCR diversity did not rise significantly by C4D1, CD4+ TCR diversity did. The authors excluded patients who started nivolumab under 1 year after ASCT. It was among complete responders that baseline diversity resembled that of newly diagnosed patients.

Time point noted: cycle 4 day 1 (C4D1), after five to seven weeks of nivolumab. Relapses following autologous stem cell transplantation were seen in all patients, with brentuximab vedotin exposure varying. Germline values: CDR1 SGDLS, CDR2 YYNGEE. V was shortened by 2 bases and J by 7 bases, with 10 bases between the two germline ends. This CDR3 is built from 13 residues. Profiled with immunoSEQ multiplex PCR; TCRdb holds only in-frame clones, not every one. Of roughly 100,000 clones listed, about 92% were seen once; the top ten hold under 20%. On this clone: The antigen remains unidentified.

Source: peripheral blood mononuclear cells (PBMCs), taken before the fourth cycle of nivolumab. The clonotype comes from a human donor with classical Hodgkin lymphoma. This chain joins TRBV9 and TRBJ2-1; D is uncertain. CDR3 region: CASSVQHGNEQFF. CDR3 nucleotides: TGTGCCAGCAGCGTTCAGCACGGGAATGAGCAGTTCTTC.